What follows are 26 T cell receptor beta chains derived from one specimen sequenced in a study of vaccination and CD4 T cells after COVID-19. For these receptors, no antigen is known. The treatment here: approximately nine-day PBMC culture with coronavirus spike peptide pools or control peptides (ViraFEST assay). An Oncomine TCR Beta short-read assay was used to sequence the DNA from cultured CD4+ T cells. TCRdb re-derived calls from the PCR reads in MiXCR, one entry per CDR3 protein. Here the sample spans more than 20,000 distinct CDR3 sequences, under 80% being singletons. Specimen: CD4+ T cells from blood, cultured in vitro. The receptors originated from a human donor who had recovered from COVID-19.

The rearrangement links TRBV7-8 to TRBJ1-1; tentatively, D is TRBD1 (6 bases). The CDR3 is made up of 14 amino acids. The V and J ends lost 3 bases and 4 bases respectively, with 12 bases between them. Germline V CDR1 and CDR2: SGHVS, FQNEAQ. The CDR3 region is CASSFGEGGTEAFF. CDR3 DNA sequence: TGTGCCAGCAGCTTCGGGGAGGGGGGCACTGAAGCTTTCTTT.

This chain joins TRBV27 and TRBJ1-3, with D possibly being TRBD1 (6 bases). V dropped 5 bases and J dropped 0 bases, with 11 bases sitting between them. Germline CDR1 and CDR2: MNHEY and SMNVEV (reference sequence). This CDR3 has 15 residues. The CDR3 DNA reads as TGTGCCAGCAGTCTCGACAGGACCTCTGGAAACACCATATATTTT. It specifies CASSLDRTSGNTIYF.

The rearrangement links TRBV5-1 to TRBJ1-1; D is perhaps TRBD1 (6 bases). V gave up 4 bases and J gave up 2 bases, with 12 bases separating them. Germline lookup yields CDR1 SGHRS and CDR2 YFSETQ. The CDR3 extends over 14 amino acids. CDR3 in amino acids: CASSPGQTNTEAFF. CDR3 DNA: TGCGCCAGCAGCCCAGGACAGACAAACACTGAAGCTTTCTTT.

CDR3 sequence (DNA): TGTGCCAGCAGCTATAGACGGAACTCCTACGAGCAGTACTTC. Residues: CASSYRRNSYEQYF. The V gene is TRBV7-2, the J gene TRBJ2-7; D call uncertain. This CDR3 has 14 residues. V was pared by 4 bases and J by 0 bases, with 10 bases between. Germline V gene sequence: CDR1 SGHTA, CDR2 FQGNSA.

This CDR3 is CSAPGTANEKLFF. The CDR3 DNA sequence: TGCAGTGCTCCAGGGACAGCTAATGAAAAACTGTTTTTT. The chain employs TRBV20-1 and TRBJ1-4; TRBD1 aligns across 7 bases. The ends lost 5 bases at V and 3 bases at J; junction bases unmatched: 3. The CDR3 is made up of 13 amino acids. The V gene's germline CDR1 is DFQATT and CDR2 SNEGSKA (reference sequence).

This clonotype was seen only a few times. The rearrangement links TRBV20-1 to TRBJ1-5; D perhaps matches TRBD1 (5 bases). V gave up 7 bases and J gave up 0 bases, with 13 bases separating them. This CDR3 comprises 14 residues. The germline gives CDR1 DFQATT, CDR2 SNEGSKA (reference sequence). The CDR3 spells CSVREGYSNQPQHF. CDR3 DNA: TGCAGTGTCAGAGAGGGGTATAGCAATCAGCCCCAGCATTTT.

This clonotype has more than one count but fewer than ten. The DNA of the CDR3 is TGTGCCAGCAGCAGAGGAGGGGGCACGTATAGCAATCAGCCCCAGCATTTT. As protein: CASSRGGGTYSNQPQHF. The chain recombines TRBV7-2 with TRBJ1-5; 7 bases are shared with TRBD1. V trimming: 5 bases; J trimming: 0 bases; junction bases outside the gene matches: 10. The CDR3 extends over 17 amino acids. The V gene's germline CDR1 is SGHTA and CDR2 FQGNSA.

The rearrangement links TRBV29-1 to TRBJ2-5, with D perhaps being TRBD1 or TRBD2 (5 bases each). Germline loops: CDR1 SQVTM, CDR2 ANQGSEA. This CDR3 has 11 amino acids. Between the trimmed V and J ends, which lost 6 bases and 4 bases, there was a span of 9 bases. The CDR3 nucleotides read TGCAGCGTGAGGGGTGGAGAGACCCAGTACTTC. This translates into CSVRGGETQYF.

The V and J genes are TRBV19 and TRBJ1-2, with D perhaps matching TRBD1 (6 bases). The V gene's germline CDR1 is LNHDA and CDR2 SQIVND (reference sequence). There are 14 residues in the CDR3. V lost 7 bases and J lost 6, with 18 bases in between. The CDR3 DNA reads TGTGCCAGTACCCCCACGGGACAATTAAATGGCTACACCTTC. Translated, it gives CASTPTGQLNGYTF.

The rearrangement joins TRBV18 to TRBJ1-5, with a possible D match to TRBD1 (5 bases). CDR1 and CDR2 (germline): KGHSH, LQKENI. This CDR3 is built from 15 residues. V was trimmed by 2 bases and J by 3 bases, leaving 11 bases between them. The CDR3: CASSPAGVDNQPQHF. The CDR3 nucleotides are TGTGCCAGCTCACCAGCGGGGGTAGACAATCAGCCCCAGCATTTT.

In DNA form, the CDR3 reads TGTGCCAGCAGCTTAGATCGGTTCTCGGGGAGCCAAGAGACCCAGTACTTC. This gives the protein CASSLDRFSGSQETQYF. This chain connects TRBV11-2 to TRBJ2-5; perhaps TRBD2 as D (5 bases). The germline V gene has CDR1 SGHAT and CDR2 FQNNGV. Trimming pared 0 bases from V and 1 base from J, leaving 15 bases between. The length of the CDR3 is 17 residues.

This chain links TRBV11-2 with TRBJ2-3; D not certain. The length of the CDR3 is 15 residues. Trimming pared 4 bases from V and 2 bases from J, leaving 13 bases between. Germline V gene data show CDR1 as SGHAT and CDR2 as FQNNGV. The chain's CDR3 is CASSSQAGHTDTQYF. CDR3 sequence (DNA): TGTGCCAGCAGCTCCCAGGCAGGCCACACAGATACGCAGTATTTT. Combining the CDR3 with reference TRBV11-2 and TRBJ2-3 gives the whole variable domain EAGVAQSPRYKIIEKRQSVAFWCNPISGHATLYWYQQILGQGPKLLIQFQNNGVVDDSQLPKDRFSAERLKGVDSTLKIQPAKLEDSAVYLCASSSQAGHTDTQYFGPGTRLTVL.

The V gene is TRBV5-5, the J gene TRBJ1-3; the D gene is possibly TRBD1 (6 bases). CDR1 SGHKS and CDR2 YYEKEE come from the germline V gene (reference sequence). Deletions cut 4 bases from V and 4 bases from J, with 15 bases between. This CDR3 is 15 amino acids long. The CDR3 loop is CASSPDSHLGNTIYF. CDR3 sequence (DNA): TGTGCCAGCAGCCCGGACAGCCACCTCGGAAACACCATATATTTT.

V and J are TRBV28 and TRBJ1-5; D may be TRBD1 (6 bases). Germline assignment: CDR1 MDHEN and CDR2 SYDVKM. Trimming stripped 2 bases from V and 2 bases from J, with 10 bases between. The CDR3 contains 15 residues. DNA of the CDR3: TGTGCCAGCAGTTTACGGGGGGCCCGCAATCAGCCCCAGCATTTT. This encodes CASSLRGARNQPQHF.

This clonotype came up once. The rearrangement links TRBV4-3 to TRBJ1-5, with a weak D call TRBD1 (6 bases). The CDR3 has 15 residues. Germline values: CDR1 LGHNA, CDR2 YSLEER. The ends were cut back, 0 bases at V and 7 bases at J, with 13 bases in the middle. This CDR3 reads CASSQEGRGEQPQHF. The CDR3 DNA reads as TGCGCCAGCAGCCAAGAAGGTAGGGGGGAACAGCCCCAGCATTTT.

This chain links TRBV6-1 with TRBJ2-2; 10 bases map to TRBD2. CDR1 is MNHNS and CDR2 is SASEGT in the germline V gene. The CDR3 runs 16 residues. V shed 6 bases and J 4 bases; nucleotides not matched to a gene: 8. Here the CDR3 DNA reads TGTGCCAGCAGAACGGGACTAGCGATGAGCACCGGGGAGCTGTTTTTT. This encodes CASRTGLAMSTGELFF.

This clonotype has just one count. The junction differs from germline at one of its ends, possibly a read error. The chain joins TRBV7-9 to TRBJ2-1; no reliable D call. The germline CDR1 and CDR2 sequences are SEHNR and FQNEAQ (reference sequence). This CDR3 has 12 amino acids. CDR3 sequence reads: CASSFTEERKIF. For the CDR3, the DNA is TGTGCCAGCAGCTTTACCGAAGAAAGAAAGATCTTC.

This clonotype was observed a few times. The chain has TRBV19 and TRBJ1-2, with unresolved D. Germline loops: CDR1 LNHDA, CDR2 SQIVND (reference sequence). This CDR3 spans 15 amino acids. V was trimmed by 6 bases and J by 4 bases, leaving 18 bases between them. DNA of the CDR3: TGTGCCAGTAGGGCTGGCCGGGCCCGGGCCTATGGCTACACCTTC. Protein sequence: CASRAGRARAYGYTF.

This clonotype turned up a few times. The genes are TRBV6-4 and TRBJ1-3; D is unclear. The CDR3 has 15 amino acids. Deletions cut 4 bases from V and 0 bases from J, with 10 bases between. Per germline, CDR1 MRHNA and CDR2 SNTAGT. The CDR3 bases are TGTGCCAGCAGTGCCCCGGTATACTCTGGAAACACCATATATTTT. Encoded protein: CASSAPVYSGNTIYF.

The chain carries TRBV12-3 or TRBV12-4 and TRBJ2-2; perhaps TRBD2 as D (5 bases). CDR3 length: 14 residues. Trimming took off 6 bases at V and 0 bases at J, with 8 bases between the two ends. CDR3 protein: CASRRTANTGELFF. The CDR3 coding sequence is TGTGCCAGCAGGCGGACTGCGAACACCGGGGAGCTGTTTTTT.

This chain uses TRBV28 with TRBJ1-5, with D unclear. Germline loops: CDR1 MDHEN, CDR2 SYDVKM. The CDR3 spans 13 residues. V gave up 5 bases and J gave up 0 bases, with 5 bases separating them. The CDR3 region is CASSTLSNQPQHF. CDR3 sequence (DNA): TGTGCCAGCAGTACCCTTAGCAATCAGCCCCAGCATTTT.

The chain couples TRBV23-1 to TRBJ1-6; D gene unclear. TRBV23-1 is recorded as an ORF, its role being uncertain. CDR3 length equals 14 residues. V dropped 2 bases and J dropped 10 bases, with 12 bases sitting between them. CDR3 DNA: TGCGCCAGCAGTCAACCGGAGGGCAGGTCACCCCTCCACTTT. It encodes CASSQPEGRSPLHF.

The J gene is TRBJ2-3, the V gene TRBV15; TRBD1 is a possible D gene (6 bases). The CDR3 length is 16 residues. V gave up 4 bases and J gave up 4 bases, with 18 bases separating them. Germline CDR1 is LNHNV and CDR2 is YYDKDF (reference sequence). The CDR3, as DNA: TGTGCCACCAGCATCGGGAAGGGGGTAAGGGCAGATACGCAGTATTTT. Amino acids: CATSIGKGVRADTQYF. The variable domain in full, with the rest retrieved from reference TRBV15 and TRBJ2-3, is DAMVIQNPRYQVTQFGKPVTLSCSQTLNHNVMYWYQQKSSQAPKLLFHYYDKDFNNEADTPDNFQSRRPNTSFCFLDIRSPGLGDTAMYLCATSIGKGVRADTQYFGPGTRLTVL.

This chain uses TRBV20-1 with TRBJ1-2; tentative D call: TRBD1 (5 bases). The length of the CDR3 is 11 residues. V lost 3 bases and J lost 6, with 8 bases in between. CDR1 DFQATT and CDR2 SNEGSKA come from the germline V gene (reference sequence). The CDR3 is CSASHRNGYTF. CDR3 coding DNA: TGCAGTGCTAGTCACAGGAATGGCTACACCTTC.

The chain joins TRBV20-1 to TRBJ1-6; possibly TRBD1 for D (6 bases). V was pared by 3 bases and J by 14 bases, with 20 bases between. The CDR3 has 14 amino acids. Germline CDR1 and CDR2: DFQATT and SNEGSKA (reference sequence). The CDR3 region is CSASKGGLEPALHF. CDR3 nucleotides: TGCAGTGCTAGTAAAGGGGGACTCGAGCCTGCCCTCCACTTT.

This chain connects TRBV6-5 to TRBJ2-1; TRBD1 matches at 9 bases. The DNA end is a closer match to TRBJ2-7, so the J assignment may be wrong. The CDR3 is 13 residues long. Germline assignment: CDR1 MNHEY and CDR2 SVGAGI. The CDR3 bases are TGTGCCAGCAGTTGGGACAGGGTAGGCGAGCAGTACTTC. The encoded protein is CASSWDRVGEQYF.